What follows is one T cell receptor beta chain and its context. What it recognizes is unknown. This sample is drawn from a study of cytomegalovirus exposure and HLA in healthy donors. The CDR3 length is 13 residues. CDR1 and CDR2 from the germline V gene are LNHDA and SQIVND (reference sequence). V shed 3 bases and J shed 5 bases, with 7 bases lying between them. The PCR contained 60 Vbeta and 13 Jbeta primers. This table comes from immunoSEQ multiplex PCR, and its TCRdb copy is limited to in-frame clones, with some not included. The table includes roughly 100,000 clones, approximately 72% detected once. Regarding the study as a whole: Links to common viral pathogens appeared, in a later analysis, for several of the most significant clusters. High specificity and sensitivity for cytomegalovirus status were reported for the classifier.

The chain recombines TRBV19 with TRBJ1-4; D unresolved. Sequencing used PBMCs. This receptor was identified in a man in his thirties or forties in good health and CMV-seronegative. CDR3 bases: TGTGCCAGTAGTATTTCTAGGAATGAAAAACTGTTTTTT. The encoded protein is CASSISRNEKLFF.